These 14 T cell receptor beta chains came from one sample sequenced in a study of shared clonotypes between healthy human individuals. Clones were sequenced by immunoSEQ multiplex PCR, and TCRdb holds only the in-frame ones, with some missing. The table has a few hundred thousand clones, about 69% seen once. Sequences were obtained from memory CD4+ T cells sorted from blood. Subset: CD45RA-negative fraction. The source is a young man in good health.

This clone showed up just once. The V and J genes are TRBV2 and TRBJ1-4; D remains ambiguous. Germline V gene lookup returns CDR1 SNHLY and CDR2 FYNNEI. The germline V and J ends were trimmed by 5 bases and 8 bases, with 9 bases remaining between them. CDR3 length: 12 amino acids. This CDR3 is CASSPAREKLFF. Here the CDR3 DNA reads TGTGCCAGCAGTCCGGCGCGGGAAAAACTGTTTTTT.

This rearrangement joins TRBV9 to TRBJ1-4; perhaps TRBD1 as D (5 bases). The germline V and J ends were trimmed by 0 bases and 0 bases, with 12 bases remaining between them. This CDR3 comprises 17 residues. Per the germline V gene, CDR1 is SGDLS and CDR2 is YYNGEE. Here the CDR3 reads CASSVVGDGATNEKLFF. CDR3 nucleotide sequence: TGTGCCAGCAGCGTAGTGGGGGATGGGGCAACTAATGAAAAACTGTTTTTT.

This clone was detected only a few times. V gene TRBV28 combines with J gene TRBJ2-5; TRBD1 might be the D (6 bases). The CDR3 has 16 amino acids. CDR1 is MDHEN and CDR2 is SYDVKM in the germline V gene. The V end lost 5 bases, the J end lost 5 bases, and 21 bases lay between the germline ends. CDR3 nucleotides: TGTGCCAGCAGTATTAGGACGACACAGGGTCGGGAGACCCAGTACTTC. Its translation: CASSIRTTQGRETQYF.

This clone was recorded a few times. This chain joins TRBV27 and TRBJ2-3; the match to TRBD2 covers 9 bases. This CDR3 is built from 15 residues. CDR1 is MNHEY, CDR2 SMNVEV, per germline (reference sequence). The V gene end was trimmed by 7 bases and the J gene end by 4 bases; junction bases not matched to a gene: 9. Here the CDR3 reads CASIKIAGVADTQYF. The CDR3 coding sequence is TGTGCCAGCATAAAAATAGCGGGAGTAGCAGATACGCAGTATTTT.

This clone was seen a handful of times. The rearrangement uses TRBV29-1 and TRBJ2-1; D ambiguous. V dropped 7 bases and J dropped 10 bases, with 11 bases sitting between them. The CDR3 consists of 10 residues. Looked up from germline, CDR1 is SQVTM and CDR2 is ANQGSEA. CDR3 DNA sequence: TGCAGCGGCCGCTTCAGAGAGCAGTTCTTC. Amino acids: CSGRFREQFF.

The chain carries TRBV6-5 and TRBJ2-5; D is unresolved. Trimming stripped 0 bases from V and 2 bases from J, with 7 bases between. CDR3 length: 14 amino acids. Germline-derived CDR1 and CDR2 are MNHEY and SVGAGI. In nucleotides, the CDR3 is TGTGCCAGCAGTTACTCGTTGGCTCAAGAGACCCAGTACTTC. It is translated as CASSYSLAQETQYF.

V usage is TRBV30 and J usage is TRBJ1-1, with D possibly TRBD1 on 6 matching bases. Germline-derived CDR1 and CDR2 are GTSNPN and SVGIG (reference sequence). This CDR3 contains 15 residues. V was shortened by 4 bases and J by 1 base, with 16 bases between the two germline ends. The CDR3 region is CAWTPLDRRNTEAFF. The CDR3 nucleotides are TGTGCCTGGACACCTCTCGACAGGAGGAACACTGAAGCTTTCTTT.

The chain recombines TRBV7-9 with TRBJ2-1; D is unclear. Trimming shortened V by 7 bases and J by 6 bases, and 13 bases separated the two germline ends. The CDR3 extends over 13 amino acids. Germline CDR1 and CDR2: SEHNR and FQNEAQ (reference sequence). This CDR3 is CASNRYVGNEQFF. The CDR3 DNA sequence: TGTGCCAGCAATCGGTACGTCGGCAATGAGCAGTTCTTC.

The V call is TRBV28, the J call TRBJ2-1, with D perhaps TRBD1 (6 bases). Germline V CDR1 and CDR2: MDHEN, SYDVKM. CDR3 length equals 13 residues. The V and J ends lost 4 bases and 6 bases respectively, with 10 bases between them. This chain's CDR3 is CASSWTAPNEQFF. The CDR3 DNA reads TGTGCCAGCAGTTGGACAGCACCCAATGAGCAGTTCTTC.

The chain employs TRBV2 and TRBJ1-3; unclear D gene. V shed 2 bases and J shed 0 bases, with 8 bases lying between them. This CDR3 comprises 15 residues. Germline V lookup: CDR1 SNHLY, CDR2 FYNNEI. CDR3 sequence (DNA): TGTGCCAGCAGTGAAACAGCGTACTCTGGAAACACCATATATTTT. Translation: CASSETAYSGNTIYF. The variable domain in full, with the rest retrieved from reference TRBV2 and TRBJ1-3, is EPEVTQTPSHQVTQMGQEVILRCVPISNHLYFYWYRQILGQKVEFLVSFYNNEISEKSEIFDDQFSVERPDGSNFTLKIRSTKLEDSAMYFCASSETAYSGNTIYFGEGSWLTVV.

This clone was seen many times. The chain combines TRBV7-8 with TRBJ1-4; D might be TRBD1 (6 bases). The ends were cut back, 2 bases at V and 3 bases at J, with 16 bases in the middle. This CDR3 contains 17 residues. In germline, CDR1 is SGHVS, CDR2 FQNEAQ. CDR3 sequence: CASSLLGGIGSNEKLFF. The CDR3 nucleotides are TGTGCCAGCAGCTTACTAGGGGGGATTGGGTCTAATGAAAAACTGTTTTTT.

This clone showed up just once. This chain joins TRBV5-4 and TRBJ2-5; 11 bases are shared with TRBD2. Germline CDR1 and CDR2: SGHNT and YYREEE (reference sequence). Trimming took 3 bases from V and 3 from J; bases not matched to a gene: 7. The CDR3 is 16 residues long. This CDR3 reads CASSSGTSGRKETQYF. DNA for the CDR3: TGTGCCAGCAGCTCAGGGACTAGCGGAAGAAAAGAGACCCAGTACTTC.

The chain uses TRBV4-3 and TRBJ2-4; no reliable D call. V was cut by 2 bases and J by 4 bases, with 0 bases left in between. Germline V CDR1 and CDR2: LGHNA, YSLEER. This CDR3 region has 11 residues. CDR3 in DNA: TGCGCCAGCAGCCAAAAAAACATTCAGTACTTC. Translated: CASSQKNIQYF.

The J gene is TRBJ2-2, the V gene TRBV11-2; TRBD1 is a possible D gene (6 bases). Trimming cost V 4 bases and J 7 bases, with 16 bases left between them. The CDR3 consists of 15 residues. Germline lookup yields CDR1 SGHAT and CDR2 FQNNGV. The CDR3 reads CASSSIQGPGGELFF. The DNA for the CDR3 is TGTGCCAGCAGCTCCATACAGGGTCCGGGCGGGGAGCTGTTTTTT.